The rows below give T cell receptor beta chains drawn from one sample of a study of sequential checkpoint blockade in melanoma. Measured with immunoSEQ multiplex PCR; TCRdb has only the in-frame clones, and not every one. This sample yields 9,500 to 12,000 clones, of which under 60% are seen a single time; around 16% belongs to the top ten. The sequences come from CD8+ T cells sorted from blood (inferred from file names), collected from a patient given nivolumab and ipilimumab in sequence. The receptor set was obtained from a human donor with melanoma. Both conserved end residues are part of each CDR3. A D gene is named only where the DNA matches it firmly. The size entry is marked missing in some rows and otherwise reads once, few, many or a size class.

TRBV13	.	TRBJ1-1	.	TGTGCCAGCAGCTTTGGAGTCGCTGAAGCTTTCTTT	CASSFGVAEAFF
TRBV28	TRBD2	TRBJ2-1	.	TGTGCCACCGGAACCGGGACTAGCGGACCACCATACAACAATGAGCAGTTCTTC	CATGTGTSGPPYNNEQFF
TRBV6-5	TRBD2	TRBJ2-3	.	TGTGCCAGCAGTTACTCCGGGACTAGCGGCACAGATACGCAGTATTTT	CASSYSGTSGTDTQYF
TRBV5-1	TRBD1	TRBJ1-2	.	TGCGCCAGCAACGTGGGGACGGACAGGGCAACTGGCTACACCTTC	CASNVGTDRATGYTF
TRBV5-5	.	TRBJ2-7	.	TGTGCCAGCAGCTTGACTAGCTCCTCCTACGAGCAGTACTTC	CASSLTSSSYEQYF
TRBV15	TRBD2	TRBJ2-1	few	TGTGCCACCAGCAGAGTACCGGGACTAGCGGGAGGAACCTACAATGAGCAGTTCTTC	CATSRVPGLAGGTYNEQFF
TRBV7-6	.	TRBJ2-1	.	TGTGCCAGCAGCTTAGGAGACAGGCCCTACAATGAGCAGTTCTTC	CASSLGDRPYNEQFF
TRBV5-1	TRBD1	TRBJ1-1	few	TGCGCCAGCAGGGCACCGGGACAGGGTCACACTGAAGCTTTCTTT	CASRAPGQGHTEAFF
TRBV1	.	TRBJ2-1	.	TGCACCAGCAGCCAAGGGGTCGGGAAGCGGACGAGCTCCTACAATGAGCAGTTCTTC	CTSSQGVGKRTSSYNEQFF
TRBV7-9	.	TRBJ2-7	.	TGTGCCAGCAGCTTGGGACTGGGGTACGAGCAGTACTTC	CASSLGLGYEQYF
TRBV11-2	.	TRBJ2-2	few	TGTGCCAGCAGCTTAGTAAGCGGACTTTCGAACACCGGGGAGCTGTTTTTT	CASSLVSGLSNTGELFF
TRBV25-1	TRBD1	TRBJ1-5	few	TGTGCCAGCAGTGGGACAGGGGGCAATCAGCCCCAGCATTTT	CASSGTGGNQPQHF
TRBV30	.	TRBJ1-1	.	TGTGCCTGGAGTGTAACAGGCCGCACTGAAGCTTTCTTT	CAWSVTGRTEAFF
TRBV4-3	.	TRBJ2-1	.	TGCGCCAGCAGCCGGAGGGCAGGGCCATACAATGAGCAGTTCTTC	CASSRRAGPYNEQFF
TRBV27	TRBD1	TRBJ1-1	once	TGTGCCAGCAGTTTAACAGGGGGGTCGGCTGAAGCTTTCTTT	CASSLTGGSAEAFF
TRBV30	.	TRBJ2-1	.	TGTGCCTGGGGGAGGTCCTACAATGAGCAGTTCTTC	CAWGRSYNEQFF
TRBV4-3	.	TRBJ1-1	.	TGCGCCAGCAGCCGCACAGAGAACACTGAAGCTTTCTTT	CASSRTENTEAFF
TRBV4-1	.	TRBJ1-5	few	TGCGCCAGCAGCCAAGAATTAGGAGGGCATCAGCCCCAGCATTTT	CASSQELGGHQPQHF
TRBV19	.	TRBJ2-7	once	TGTGCCAGTAGTCGCCTTTCCACGGGCGGGATTAGCTCCTACGAGCAGTACTTC	CASSRLSTGGISSYEQYF
TRBV4-2	TRBD2	TRBJ2-7	.	TGTGCCAGCAGTCCCAGGGTTACTAGCGGGAGGGCCACGGGATCCTACGAGCAGTACTTC	CASSPRVTSGRATGSYEQYF
TRBV19	TRBD2	TRBJ2-7	.	TGTGCCAGTAGTACGGGACTAGCGTACGAGCAGTACTTC	CASSTGLAYEQYF
TRBV28	TRBD1	TRBJ1-4	.	TGTGCCAGCAGTCGGGACAGGGTTTTTCGGAATACTGAAAAACTGTTTTTT	CASSRDRVFRNTEKLFF
TRBV28	TRBD2	TRBJ2-7	.	TGTGCCAGCAGTACGATGGGACTAGCGGGCGGGAGATCCTACGAGCAGTACTTC	CASSTMGLAGGRSYEQYF
TRBV21-1	.	TRBJ2-1	few	TGTGCCAGCAGCGGGACAGGTTACAATGAGCAGTTCTTC	CASSGTGYNEQFF
TRBV2	TRBD2	TRBJ2-1	.	TGTGCCAGCAGTCCTGAGGGGAGCGGGAGTGTCCATGAGCAGTTCTTC	CASSPEGSGSVHEQFF
TRBV19	.	TRBJ2-1	.	TGTGCCAGTATATATTACAATGAGCAGTTCTTC	CASIYYNEQFF
TRBV6-5	TRBD2	TRBJ2-3	.	TGTGCCAGCAGTTACGGGGCGGGAGGGCCTTCAGATACGCAGTATTTT	CASSYGAGGPSDTQYF
TRBV19	TRBD2	TRBJ2-7	.	TGTGCCAGTAGTACCCTAGCGGGAGGGGGCTACGAGCAGTACTTC	CASSTLAGGGYEQYF
TRBV7-9	.	TRBJ1-5	.	TGTGCCAGCAGCTTAGATTTAGGGGGCAATCAGCCCCAGCATTTT	CASSLDLGGNQPQHF
TRBV6-5	.	TRBJ1-5	few	TGTGCCAGCAGTTACTTGGGGCCTAGCAATCAGCCCCAGCATTTT	CASSYLGPSNQPQHF
TRBV5-6	.	TRBJ2-7	few	TGTGCCAGCAGCCCAGCAGGGTCCGCCTACGCGCAGTACTTC	CASSPAGSAYAQYF
TRBV19	TRBD1	TRBJ2-7	large	TGTGCCAGTAAGATCTCCGGGACAGGACTCTACGAGCAGTACTTC	CASKISGTGLYEQYF
TRBV19	TRBD1	TRBJ1-2	.	TGTGCCAGTAGTCCTGGGACAGGGGGCGTCTATGGCTACACCTTC	CASSPGTGGVYGYTF
TRBV19	TRBD1	TRBJ1-1	once	TGTGCCAGTAGGGACAGGGGGCTGGACACTGAAGCTTTCTTT	CASRDRGLDTEAFF
TRBV5-4	.	TRBJ1-2	.	TGTGCCAGCAGCTTGGCGAGGAACAGGGTTAGTGGCTACACCTTC	CASSLARNRVSGYTF
TRBV4-3	.	TRBJ2-7	.	TGCGCCAGCAGCCAAGACGGGGGAGCCTACGAGCAGTACTTC	CASSQDGGAYEQYF
TRBV27	.	TRBJ2-1	once	TGTGCCACCCTCTCGGTGGATGAGCAGTTCTTC	CATLSVDEQFF
TRBV27	TRBD1	TRBJ2-2	.	TGTGCCAGCAGTTCGGACAGGACCGCGAACACCGGGGAGCTGTTTTTT	CASSSDRTANTGELFF
TRBV6-4	TRBD2	TRBJ2-2	.	TGTGCCAGCAGGACGGGGGGGAACACCGGGGAGCTGTTTTTT	CASRTGGNTGELFF
TRBV11-2	.	TRBJ2-2	.	TGTGCCAGCAGCCCCACCGGGTCGGGCACCGGGGAGCTGTTTTTT	CASSPTGSGTGELFF
TRBV19	.	TRBJ2-1	.	TGTGCCAGTAGTATAGATGAGCATGAGCAGTTCTTC	CASSIDEHEQFF
TRBV27	TRBD2	TRBJ2-7	.	TGTGCCAGCAGTTTCTCTAGCGGGAGGCTGTCCTACGAGCAGTACTTC	CASSFSSGRLSYEQYF
TRBV2	TRBD2	TRBJ2-7	once	TGTGCCAGCAGTGCTAGCGGTGCTCCCTACGAGCAGTACTTC	CASSASGAPYEQYF
TRBV11-3	TRBD2	TRBJ2-3	.	TGTGCCAGCAGCCCAGGACTAGCGGCTAGCACAGATACGCAGTATTTT	CASSPGLAASTDTQYF
TRBV27	.	TRBJ2-1	.	TGTGCCAGCAGTTTGGGTGGGGCAGGAGACGATGAGCAGTTCTTC	CASSLGGAGDDEQFF
TRBV4-1	.	TRBJ2-2	.	TGCGCCAGCAGCCAAGTGGGGGGGCCTAACACCGGGGAGCTGTTTTTT	CASSQVGGPNTGELFF
TRBV11-2	.	TRBJ2-1	few	TGTGCCAGCAGCTTAGCCGGGAACCGACATGAGCAGTTCTTC	CASSLAGNRHEQFF
TRBV5-1	.	TRBJ2-1	.	TGCGCCAGCAGCCCGTCTATCACTGAGCAGTTCTTC	CASSPSITEQFF
TRBV29-1	.	TRBJ2-1	few	TGCAGCGTTCTCGGGATCTCTCTTTACAATGAGCAGTTCTTC	CSVLGISLYNEQFF
TRBV27	.	TRBJ1-6	few	TGTGCCAGCAGTTCCCTATGGAGCTCCTATAATTCACCCCTCCACTTT	CASSSLWSSYNSPLHF
TRBV5-1	.	TRBJ2-7	.	TGCGCCAGCAGCTTGTACAGGGATCCCTACGAGCAGTACTTC	CASSLYRDPYEQYF
TRBV2	.	TRBJ2-7	few	TGTGCCAGCCGGGCCTACGAGCAGTACTTC	CASRAYEQYF
TRBV28	.	TRBJ1-3	.	TGTGCCAGCAGTTTTTGGAGGGACCCTGGAAACACCATATATTTT	CASSFWRDPGNTIYF
TRBV4-2	TRBD2	TRBJ2-7	few	TGTGCCAGCAGCCAAGAATACCCAGCGGGAGGGTACGAGCAGTACTTC	CASSQEYPAGGYEQYF
TRBV5-4	.	TRBJ2-7	.	TGTGCCAGCGGTAAGGACTTACTACATTGGCACGAGCAGTACTTC	CASGKDLLHWHEQYF